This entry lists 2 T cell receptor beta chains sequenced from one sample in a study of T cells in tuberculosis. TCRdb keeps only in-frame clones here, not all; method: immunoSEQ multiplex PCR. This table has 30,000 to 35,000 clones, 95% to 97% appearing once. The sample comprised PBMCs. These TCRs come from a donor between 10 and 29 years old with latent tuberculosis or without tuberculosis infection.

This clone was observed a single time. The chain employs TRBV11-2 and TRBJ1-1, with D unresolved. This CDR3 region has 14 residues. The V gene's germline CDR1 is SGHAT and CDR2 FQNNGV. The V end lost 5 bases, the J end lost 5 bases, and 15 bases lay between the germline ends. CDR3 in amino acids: CASSPAALRTEAFF. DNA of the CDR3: TGTGCCAGCAGCCCCGCAGCTCTGCGGACTGAAGCTTTCTTT.

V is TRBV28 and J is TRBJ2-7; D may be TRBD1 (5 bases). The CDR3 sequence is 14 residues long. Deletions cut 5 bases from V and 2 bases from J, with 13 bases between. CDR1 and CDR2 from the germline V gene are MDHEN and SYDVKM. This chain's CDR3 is CASSPMTEPYEQYF. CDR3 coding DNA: TGTGCCAGCAGTCCCATGACAGAACCCTACGAGCAGTACTTC.